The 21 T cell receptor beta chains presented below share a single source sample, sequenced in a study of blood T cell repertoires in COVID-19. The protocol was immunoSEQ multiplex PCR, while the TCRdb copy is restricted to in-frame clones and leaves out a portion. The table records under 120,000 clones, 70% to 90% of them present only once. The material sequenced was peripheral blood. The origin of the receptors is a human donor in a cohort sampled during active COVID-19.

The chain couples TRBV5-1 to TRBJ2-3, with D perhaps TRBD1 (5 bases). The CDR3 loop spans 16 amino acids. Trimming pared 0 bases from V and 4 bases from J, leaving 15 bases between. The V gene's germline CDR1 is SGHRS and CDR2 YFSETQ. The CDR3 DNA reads TGCGCCAGCAGCTTGGGGGGCAGGGAAAGGGCAGATACGCAGTATTTT. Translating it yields CASSLGGRERADTQYF.

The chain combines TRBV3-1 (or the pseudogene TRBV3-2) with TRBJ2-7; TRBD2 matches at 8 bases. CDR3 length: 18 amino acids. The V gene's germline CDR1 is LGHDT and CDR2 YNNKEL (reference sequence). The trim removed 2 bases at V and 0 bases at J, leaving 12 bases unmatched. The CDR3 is CASSQSRGGTSHSYEQYF. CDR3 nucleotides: TGTGCCAGCAGCCAATCCCGGGGGGGGACAAGCCACTCCTACGAGCAGTACTTC.

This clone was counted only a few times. CDR3 bases: TGCGCCAGCAGTGAGTCAGTGGCTAGCGGGAGCGAAGTCTACGAGCAGTACTTC. Amino acid sequence: CASSESVASGSEVYEQYF. The chain combines TRBV10-1 with TRBJ2-7; 10 nucleotides agree with TRBD2. CDR3 length equals 18 residues. Trimming at V came to 0 bases and at J to 3 bases, leaving 11 bases not matched to a gene. The germline CDR1 and CDR2 sequences are WNHNN and SYGVQD (reference sequence).

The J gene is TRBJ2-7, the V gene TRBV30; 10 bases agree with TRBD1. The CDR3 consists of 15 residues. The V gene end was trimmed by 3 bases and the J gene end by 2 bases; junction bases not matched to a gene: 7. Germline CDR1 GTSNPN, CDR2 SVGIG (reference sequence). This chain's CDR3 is CAWRRQGALPYEQYF. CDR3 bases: TGTGCCTGGAGAAGACAGGGGGCGCTTCCCTACGAGCAGTACTTC. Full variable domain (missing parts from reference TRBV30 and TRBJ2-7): SQTIHQWPATLVQPVGSPLSLECTVEGTSNPNLYWYRQAAGRGLQLLFYSVGIGQISSEVPQNLSASRPQDRQFILSSKKLLLSDSGFYLCAWRRQGALPYEQYFGPGTRLTVT.

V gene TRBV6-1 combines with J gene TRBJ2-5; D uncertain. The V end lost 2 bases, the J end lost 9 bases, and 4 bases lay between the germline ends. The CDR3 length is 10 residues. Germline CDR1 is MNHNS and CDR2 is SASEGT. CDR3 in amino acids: CASSERAQYF. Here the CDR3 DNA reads TGTGCCAGCAGTGAACGGGCCCAGTACTTC.

The CDR3 DNA is TGTGCCAGCAGCGTAGAGGACAGGCGTGAAGCTTTCTTT. The encoded protein is CASSVEDRREAFF. J is TRBJ1-1 and V is TRBV9; 7 bases are shared with TRBD1. There are 13 residues in the CDR3. V shed 0 bases, J shed 7 bases, and the junction held 3 bases outside the gene matches. Germline V gives CDR1 SGDLS, CDR2 YYNGEE.

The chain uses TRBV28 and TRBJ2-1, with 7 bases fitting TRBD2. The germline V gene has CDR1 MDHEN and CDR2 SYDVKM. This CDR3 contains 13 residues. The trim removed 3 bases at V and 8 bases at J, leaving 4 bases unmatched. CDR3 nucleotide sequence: TGTGCCAGCAGTTTGGGGGGGTTATATGAGCAGTTCTTC. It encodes CASSLGGLYEQFF.

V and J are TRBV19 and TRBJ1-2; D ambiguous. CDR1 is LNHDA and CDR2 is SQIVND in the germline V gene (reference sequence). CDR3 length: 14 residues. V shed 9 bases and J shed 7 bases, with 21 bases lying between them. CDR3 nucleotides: TGTGCCAGCAGCATGATCGGGGTTGACGGTGGCTACACCTTC. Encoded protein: CASSMIGVDGGYTF.

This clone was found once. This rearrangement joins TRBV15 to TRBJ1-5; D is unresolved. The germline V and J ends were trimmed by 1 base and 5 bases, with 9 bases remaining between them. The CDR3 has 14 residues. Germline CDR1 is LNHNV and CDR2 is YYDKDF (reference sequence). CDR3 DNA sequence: TGTGCCACCAGCAGAGGGAGGTTTGATCAGCCCCAGCATTTT. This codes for CATSRGRFDQPQHF.

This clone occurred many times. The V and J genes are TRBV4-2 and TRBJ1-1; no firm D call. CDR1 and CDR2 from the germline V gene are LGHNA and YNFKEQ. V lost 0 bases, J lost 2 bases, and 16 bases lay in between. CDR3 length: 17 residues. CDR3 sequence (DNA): TGTGCCAGCAGCCAAGACCCTTCTGTTACAGATAACACTGAAGCTTTCTTT. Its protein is CASSQDPSVTDNTEAFF.

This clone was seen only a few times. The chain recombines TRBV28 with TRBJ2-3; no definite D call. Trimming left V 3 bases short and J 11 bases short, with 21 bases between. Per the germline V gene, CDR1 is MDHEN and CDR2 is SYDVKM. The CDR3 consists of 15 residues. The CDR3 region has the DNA TGTGCCAGCAGTTTCTTCCTCGGCGGAAAGACCGGGCAGTATTTT. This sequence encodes CASSFFLGGKTGQYF.

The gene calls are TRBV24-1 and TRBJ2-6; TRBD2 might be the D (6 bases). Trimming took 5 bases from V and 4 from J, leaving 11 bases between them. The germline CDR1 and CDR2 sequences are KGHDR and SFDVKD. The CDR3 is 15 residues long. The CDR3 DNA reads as TGTGCCACCAGTGTGGGAGGCAGCGGGGCCAACGTCCTGACTTTC. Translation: CATSVGGSGANVLTF.

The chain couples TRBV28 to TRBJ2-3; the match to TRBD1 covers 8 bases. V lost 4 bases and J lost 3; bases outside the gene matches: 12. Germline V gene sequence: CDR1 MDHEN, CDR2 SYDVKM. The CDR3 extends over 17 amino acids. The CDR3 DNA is TGTGCCAGCAGTTCCAACTCGGCAGGGGGCGGAACAGATACGCAGTATTTT. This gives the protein CASSSNSAGGGTDTQYF.

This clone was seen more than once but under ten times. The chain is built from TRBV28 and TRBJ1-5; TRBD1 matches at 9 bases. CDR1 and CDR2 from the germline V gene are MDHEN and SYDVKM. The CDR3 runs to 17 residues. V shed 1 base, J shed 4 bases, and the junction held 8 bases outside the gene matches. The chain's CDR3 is CASSLSPQGARNQPQHF. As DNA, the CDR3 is TGTGCCAGCAGTTTATCCCCACAGGGGGCGCGAAATCAGCCCCAGCATTTT.

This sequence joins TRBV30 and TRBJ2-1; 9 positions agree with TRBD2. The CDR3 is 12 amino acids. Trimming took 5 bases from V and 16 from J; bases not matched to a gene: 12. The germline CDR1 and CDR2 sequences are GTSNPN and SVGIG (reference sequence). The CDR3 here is CAWATRGGAVFF. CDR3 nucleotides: TGTGCCTGGGCTACGCGCGGGGGGGCGGTCTTCTTC.

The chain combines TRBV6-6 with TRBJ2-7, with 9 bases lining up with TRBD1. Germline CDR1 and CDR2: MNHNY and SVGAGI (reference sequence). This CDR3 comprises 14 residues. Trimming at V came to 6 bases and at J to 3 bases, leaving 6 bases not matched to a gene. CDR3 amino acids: CASRSGQGNYEQYF. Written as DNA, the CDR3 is TGTGCCAGCAGATCGGGACAGGGAAACTACGAGCAGTACTTC.

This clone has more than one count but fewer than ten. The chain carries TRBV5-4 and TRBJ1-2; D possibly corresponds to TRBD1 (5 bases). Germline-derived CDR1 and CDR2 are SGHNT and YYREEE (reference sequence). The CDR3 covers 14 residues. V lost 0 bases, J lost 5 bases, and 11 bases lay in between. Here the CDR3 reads CASSLVGAPYGYTF. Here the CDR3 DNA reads TGTGCCAGCAGCTTGGTAGGGGCCCCTTATGGCTACACCTTC.

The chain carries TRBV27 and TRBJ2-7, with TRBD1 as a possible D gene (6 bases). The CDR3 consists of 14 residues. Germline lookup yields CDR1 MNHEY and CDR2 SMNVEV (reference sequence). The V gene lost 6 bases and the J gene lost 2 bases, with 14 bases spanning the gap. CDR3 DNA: TGTGCCAGCAGCCTGAATGACAGGACCTACGAGCAGTACTTC. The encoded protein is CASSLNDRTYEQYF.

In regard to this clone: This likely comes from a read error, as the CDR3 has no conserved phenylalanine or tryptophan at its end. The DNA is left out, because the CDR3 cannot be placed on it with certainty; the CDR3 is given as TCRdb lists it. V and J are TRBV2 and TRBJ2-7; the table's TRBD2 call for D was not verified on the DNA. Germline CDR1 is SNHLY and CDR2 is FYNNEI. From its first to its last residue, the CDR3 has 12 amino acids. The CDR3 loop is CASRPEGSGRTL.

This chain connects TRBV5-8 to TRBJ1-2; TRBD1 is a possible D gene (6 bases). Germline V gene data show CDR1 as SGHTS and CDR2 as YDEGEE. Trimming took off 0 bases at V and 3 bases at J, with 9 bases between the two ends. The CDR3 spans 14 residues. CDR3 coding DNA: TGTGCCAGCAGCTTGGAAGGGGGTCACTATGGCTACACCTTC. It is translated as CASSLEGGHYGYTF.

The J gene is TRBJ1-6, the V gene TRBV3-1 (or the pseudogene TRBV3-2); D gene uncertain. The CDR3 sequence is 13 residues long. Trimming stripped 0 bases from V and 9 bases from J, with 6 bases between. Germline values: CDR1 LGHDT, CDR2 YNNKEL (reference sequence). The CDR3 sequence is CASSQERVSPLHF. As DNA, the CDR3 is TGTGCCAGCAGCCAAGAGCGAGTTTCACCCCTCCACTTT.